This T cell receptor (beta chain) was sequenced in a study of cytomegalovirus exposure and HLA in healthy donors. Study overall: The 100 to 150 validation repertoires matched the roughly 670 first-cohort repertoires in platform, a later analysis reported. Overall study findings and caveats: In vitro confirmation showed a few CMV-associated chains to be CMV antigen specific. Investigators reported 150 to 200 TCR beta chains as tied to cytomegalovirus.

Of note for this clone: Its antigen remains unknown.

These donors were members of the roughly 120-subject validation cohort, a group separate from the roughly 670-subject first cohort. Data came from immunoSEQ multiplex PCR; TCRdb stores just in-frame clones and leaves some out. This table has 150,000 to 200,000 clones, roughly 89% appearing once. The V segment lost 3 bases and the J segment 3 bases; nucleotides outside the gene matches: 10. CDR1 is GTSNPN, CDR2 SVGIG, per germline (reference sequence). This CDR3 is 16 amino acids long. The clonotype originates from a woman younger than 30 in good health and CMV-seropositive. Sample: PBMCs. The V and J genes are TRBV30 and TRBJ2-7; 11 bases are a match to TRBD2. DNA of the CDR3: TGTGCCTGGAGGAGGGGAGGGACTAGCGGCCGCTACGAGCAGTACTTC. Its protein is CAWRRGGTSGRYEQYF.